This T cell receptor beta chain comes out of a study of cytotoxic CD8 clonotypes in ibrutinib-treated CLL. Investigators sought sequencing depths of between 1 in 200,000 and 1 in 1 million T cells. Assay used: immunoSEQ multiplex PCR; TCRdb lists only in-frame clones, some missing. The sample comprises roughly 160,000 clones, more than 80% of which are singletons, and 4.6% rests with the top ten. With respect to this clone: One junction end does not reproduce the germline sequence, and a read error may be involved.

The germline gives CDR1 SGHTA, CDR2 FQGNSA. The length of the CDR3 is 15 residues. The sequencing used PBMCs, collected after 24 months of ibrutinib treatment. The rearrangement links TRBV7-2 to TRBJ2-7, with 14 bases fitting TRBD2. This TCR was recovered from a human donor with chronic lymphocytic leukemia. This chain's CDR3 is CASSSGTSGSYGQYF. The CDR3 DNA follows: TGTGCCAGCAGCTCCGGGACTAGCGGGAGCTACGGGCAGTACTTC.